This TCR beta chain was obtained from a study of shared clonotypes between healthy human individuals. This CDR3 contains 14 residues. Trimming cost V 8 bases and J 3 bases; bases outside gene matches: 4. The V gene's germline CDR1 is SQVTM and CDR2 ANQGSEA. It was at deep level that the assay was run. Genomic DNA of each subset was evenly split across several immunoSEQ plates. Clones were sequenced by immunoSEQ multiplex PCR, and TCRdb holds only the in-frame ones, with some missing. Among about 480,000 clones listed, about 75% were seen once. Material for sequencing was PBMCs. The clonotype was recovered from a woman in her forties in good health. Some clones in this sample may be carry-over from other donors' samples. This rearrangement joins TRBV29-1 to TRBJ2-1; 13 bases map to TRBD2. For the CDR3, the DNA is TGCAGCACCGGGACTAGCGGGGACTACAATGAGCAGTTCTTC. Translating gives CSTGTSGDYNEQFF.